These 9 T cell receptor beta chains were all obtained from the same sample, sequenced in a study of control samples from healthy donors and cancer patients. The protocol was immunoSEQ multiplex PCR, while the TCRdb copy is restricted to in-frame clones and leaves out a portion. This sample carries about 190,000 clones, 90% to 95% of them seen once, and the ten largest clones take approximately 1.8%. Sequenced input: blood. These receptors originate from a man aged 25-40 years in good health.

The chain uses TRBV6-1 and TRBJ2-7; D may be TRBD2 (5 bases). Germline V gene data show CDR1 as MNHNS and CDR2 as SASEGT. The CDR3 runs to 14 residues. The V end lost 2 bases, the J end lost 5 bases, and 13 bases lay between the germline ends. CDR3 nucleotides: TGTGCCAGCAGTGAAAGGCTAGCTGTAAACGAGCAGTACTTC. It encodes CASSERLAVNEQYF.

The genes are TRBV10-3 and TRBJ1-2; 7 nucleotides agree with TRBD1. V shed 0 bases, J shed 8 bases, and the junction held 9 bases outside the gene matches. CDR3 length equals 15 residues. The germline V gene encodes CDR1 ENHRY and CDR2 SYGVKD. The CDR3 DNA is TGTGCCATCAGTGAGTCGAGCCTACGACAGGGAGGCTACACCTTC. Translated: CAISESSLRQGGYTF.

DNA of the CDR3: TGTGCCAGCGGGGCCGAGGAGGGGCTCACTGAAGCTTTCTTT. Protein: CASGAEEGLTEAFF. The V call is TRBV2, the J call TRBJ1-1; a possible D gene is TRBD1 (5 bases). The CDR3 loop spans 14 amino acids. The germline V gene has CDR1 SNHLY and CDR2 FYNNEI. V lost 8 bases and J lost 4, with 17 bases in between.

The chain employs TRBV20-1 and TRBJ2-3; either TRBD1 or TRBD2 may fit D (5 bases each). The V end was cut by 3 bases, the J end by 0 bases, with 13 bases between. The CDR3 runs 15 residues. Germline assignment: CDR1 DFQATT and CDR2 SNEGSKA (reference sequence). This CDR3 reads CSASKGTKSTDTQYF. The CDR3 region has the DNA TGCAGTGCTAGTAAAGGGACCAAGAGCACAGATACGCAGTATTTT.

Regarding this clone: Different DNA sequences within this sample yield the same CDR3. The chain recombines TRBV12-3 or TRBV12-4 with TRBJ1-1, with no clear D. The CDR3 spans 13 residues. Trimming removed 8 bases at V and 3 bases at J, with 13 bases between. The CDR3 here is CASSRREDTEAFF. The CDR3 DNA follows: TGTGCCAGCTCAAGAAGGGAGGACACTGAAGCTTTCTTT.

The V and J genes are TRBV2 and TRBJ2-1; 13 bases align to TRBD2. CDR1 SNHLY and CDR2 FYNNEI come from the germline V gene. The CDR3 runs 16 residues. V dropped 6 bases and J dropped 5; count of bases not matched to a gene: 7. CDR3 residues: CASSKGLAGLDNEQFF. The CDR3 DNA reads TGTGCCAGCAGCAAGGGACTAGCGGGGTTGGACAATGAGCAGTTCTTC.

V gene TRBV7-7 combines with J gene TRBJ2-3; D call uncertain. The V and J ends lost 1 base and 4 bases respectively, with 12 bases between them. This CDR3 comprises 15 residues. The germline V gene encodes CDR1 SSHAT and CDR2 FNYEAQ (reference sequence). This chain's CDR3 is CASSLGAFDSDTQYF. CDR3 nucleotides: TGTGCCAGCAGCTTAGGCGCGTTCGATTCAGATACGCAGTATTTT.

J is TRBJ2-1 and V is TRBV29-1; possibly TRBD1 or TRBD2 for D (5 bases each). This CDR3 region has 13 residues. Germline V gene lookup returns CDR1 SQVTM and CDR2 ANQGSEA. V was shortened by 1 base and J by 3 bases, with 7 bases between the two germline ends. CDR3 bases: TGCAGCGTTGAAGTGGGGGACTACAATGAGCAGTTCTTC. It codes for CSVEVGDYNEQFF.

The chain joins TRBV9 to TRBJ1-6, with a tentative D call TRBD1 (6 bases). CDR1 and CDR2 from the germline V gene are SGDLS and YYNGEE. The V end lost 0 bases, the J end lost 7 bases, and 11 bases lay between the germline ends. This CDR3 region has 15 residues. This CDR3 reads CASSVGGGLNSPLHF. The CDR3 coding sequence is TGTGCCAGCAGCGTAGGTGGGGGGCTGAATTCACCCCTCCACTTT.